This T cell receptor (beta chain) appears in the sequencing data of a study of regulatory T cells in long-lasting Graves disease. This clonotype was observed a handful of times. Library construction for TCR beta used iRepertoire HTBI primers and Arm-PCR of CDR3 regions. From the multiplex PCR reads, TCRdb called clonotypes with MiXCR, one entry per CDR3 protein. The sample lists about 540,000 distinct CDR3 sequences, roughly 13% seen once, with 10% in the top ten. The V end lost 3 bases, the J end lost 5 bases, and 14 bases lay between the germline ends. Germline assignment: CDR1 SEHNR and CDR2 FQNEAQ (reference sequence). The CDR3 contains 14 residues. As for time point: newly diagnosed GD, antithyroid drugs for less than 3 months. With RNA extracted from PBMCs as input, the TCR library was made. These records were also assigned to another study, of T cells in Graves' hyperthyroidism and ophthalmopathy.

V usage is TRBV7-9 and J usage is TRBJ2-7; D is unclear. Source: peripheral blood mononuclear cells (PBMCs), taken at new diagnosis, from a patient treated with antithyroid drugs. The TCR sequence derives from a man aged 25-45 years with Graves disease. The chain's CDR3 is CASSLSLPGHEQYF. Written as DNA, the CDR3 is TGTGCCAGCAGCTTGTCTCTACCGGGTCACGAGCAGTACTTC.